What follows are 8 T cell receptor beta chains derived from one specimen sequenced in a study of CD8 T cells in Susac syndrome. When the RNA was reverse transcribed, random hexamers were used with an input of about 0.5 to 1 ug. TCRdb processed the immunoSEQ multiplex PCR reads anew with MiXCR; each CDR3 protein has one entry. The table shows 150,000 to 200,000 distinct CDR3 sequences, with roughly 94% occurring only once. Sequenced material: CD4+ T cells from PBMCs. The receptor set was obtained from a human donor with multiple sclerosis.

V is TRBV29-1 and J is TRBJ2-7; D perhaps matches TRBD1 (5 bases). This CDR3 is 12 amino acids long. With 7 bases removed from V and 2 bases from J, the gap between germline ends came to 12 bases. The germline V gene encodes CDR1 SQVTM and CDR2 ANQGSEA. CDR3 in amino acids: CSGQLGPYEQYF. The CDR3 DNA reads TGCAGCGGACAGCTGGGTCCCTACGAGCAGTACTTC.

The chain uses TRBV5-1 and TRBJ1-1; D gene unclear. This CDR3 contains 15 residues. The V gene's germline CDR1 is SGHRS and CDR2 YFSETQ. Trimming took off 2 bases at V and 3 bases at J, with 14 bases between the two ends. The CDR3 is CASSLDGPRDTEAFF. For the CDR3, the DNA is TGCGCCAGCAGCTTAGACGGACCTAGGGACACTGAAGCTTTCTTT.

The chain uses TRBV5-1 and TRBJ2-1; D call uncertain. This CDR3 contains 14 residues. Trimming left V 3 bases short and J 0 bases short, with 7 bases between. Germline CDR1 SGHRS, CDR2 YFSETQ. The chain's CDR3 is CASSSPGSYNEQFF. In nucleotides, the CDR3 is TGCGCCAGCAGCTCCCCGGGCTCCTACAATGAGCAGTTCTTC.

The chain combines TRBV16 with TRBJ1-5; D unresolved. The CDR3 runs to 13 residues. Per germline, CDR1 KGHSY and CDR2 FQNENV. With 4 bases removed from V and 7 bases from J, the gap between germline ends came to 11 bases. The CDR3 DNA is TGTGCCAGCAGCCCTAGTCAGAGGCAGCCCCAGCATTTT. Its protein product is CASSPSQRQPQHF.

This chain uses TRBV24-1 with TRBJ2-3, with D tentatively TRBD2 (5 bases). Germline assignment: CDR1 KGHDR and CDR2 SFDVKD. The CDR3 contains 14 residues. V was clipped by 5 bases and J by 3 bases, with 11 bases between them. The CDR3 nucleotides read TGTGCCACCAGTGGGAGGCGGAGGACAGATACGCAGTATTTT. Its translation: CATSGRRRTDTQYF.

The CDR3 loop reads CASSQATGPYEQYF. CDR3 coding DNA: TGCGCCAGCAGCCAAGCTACGGGCCCCTACGAGCAGTACTTC. The chain employs TRBV4-3 and TRBJ2-7; no reliable D call. CDR3 size: 14 residues. In germline, CDR1 is LGHNA, CDR2 YSLEER. V was clipped by 1 base and J by 2 bases, with 9 bases between them.

The rearrangement uses TRBV10-2 and TRBJ1-1, with D unresolved. This CDR3 is built from 12 residues. V lost 6 bases and J lost 2, with 7 bases in between. The V gene's germline CDR1 is WSHSY and CDR2 SAAADI. CDR3 residues: CASRDVNTEAFF. For the CDR3, the DNA is TGCGCCAGCAGGGATGTTAACACTGAAGCTTTCTTT.

The genes are TRBV29-1 and TRBJ1-2; D unclear. V lost 4 bases to trimming and J lost 8 bases, with 14 bases between them. From germline, CDR1 is SQVTM and CDR2 ANQGSEA. CDR3 length equals 12 residues. The CDR3 DNA reads TGCAGCGTTGCCGGACTCTCCTCCGGCTACACCTTC. Translation: CSVAGLSSGYTF.